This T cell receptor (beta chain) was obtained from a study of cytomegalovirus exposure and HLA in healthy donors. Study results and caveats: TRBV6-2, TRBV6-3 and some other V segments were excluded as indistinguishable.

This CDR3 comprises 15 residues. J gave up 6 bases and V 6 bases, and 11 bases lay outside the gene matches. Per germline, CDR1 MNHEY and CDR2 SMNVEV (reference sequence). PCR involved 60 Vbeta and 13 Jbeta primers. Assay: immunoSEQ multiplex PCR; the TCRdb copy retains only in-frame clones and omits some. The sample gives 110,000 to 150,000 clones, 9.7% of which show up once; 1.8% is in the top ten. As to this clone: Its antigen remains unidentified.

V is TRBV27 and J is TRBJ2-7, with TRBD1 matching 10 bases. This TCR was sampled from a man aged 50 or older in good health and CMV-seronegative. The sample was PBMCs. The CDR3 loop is CASSPWGTGEGEQYF. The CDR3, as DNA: TGTGCCAGCAGCCCATGGGGGACAGGGGAAGGCGAGCAGTACTTC.